This T cell receptor beta chain is drawn from a study of CD8 T cells in ankylosing spondylitis. Study-wide findings and caveats: In ankylosing spondylitis patients, matched synovial fluid reportedly showed significant enrichment of disease-linked clones. Those disease-linked clones were CD8+; they were also relatively rare in peripheral blood. A TCR beta motif of eight highly homologous variants appeared characteristic of ankylosing spondylitis blood.

Libraries for TCR beta were made by quantitative 5'-RACE with molecular barcodes. TCRdb called the 5' RACE reads again in MiXCR, with one record for every CDR3 protein. The table includes around 150,000 distinct CDR3 sequences, around a tenth detected once. Trimming cost V 5 bases and J 1 base; bases outside gene matches: 1. This CDR3 has 14 amino acids. There are many counts of this clonotype. Antigen specificity is unknown. Material: blood, either unsorted or a sorted T cell fraction (not recorded which). V gene TRBV12-3 or TRBV12-4 combines with J gene TRBJ2-3; TRBD2 aligns across 9 bases. This receptor was taken from a male donor with ankylosing spondylitis or in good health (not recorded which). This CDR3 reads CASSRLAGTDTQYF. CDR3 DNA: TGTGCCAGCAGTAGACTAGCGGGCACAGATACGCAGTATTTT.